Listed here are 16 T cell receptor beta chains from one sample, sequenced in a study of shared clonotypes between healthy human individuals. Positively selected for CCR7, the CD45RO-negative cells used as naive CD8 cells excluded terminally differentiated effector memory CD45RA+ cells. The protocol was immunoSEQ multiplex PCR, while the TCRdb copy is restricted to in-frame clones and leaves out a portion. Of about 1,900,000 clones in the sample, roughly 94% were seen once. Sequencing was done on a sample of naive CD8+ T cells sorted from blood. The receptor source for this set is a man between 18 and 35 years old in good health.

V and J are TRBV19 and TRBJ1-2, with unresolved D. Deletions cut 8 bases from V and 6 bases from J, with 16 bases between. Germline V gives CDR1 LNHDA, CDR2 SQIVND (reference sequence). This CDR3 has 13 residues. The CDR3 is CASDNAYSDGYTF. The DNA of the CDR3 is TGTGCCAGTGATAACGCCTACAGCGATGGCTACACCTTC.

V gene TRBV29-1 combines with J gene TRBJ1-1; D gene ambiguous. The CDR3 contains 10 residues. Germline V gene data show CDR1 as SQVTM and CDR2 as ANQGSEA. Trimming left V 2 bases short and J 7 bases short, with 5 bases between. CDR3 coding DNA: TGCAGCGTTGAATTTCTTGAAGCTTTCTTT. The encoded protein is CSVEFLEAFF.

This clone has just one count. The sample holds other DNA sequences that translate to the same CDR3. The V call is TRBV4-1, the J call TRBJ1-6; 9 nucleotides align to TRBD1. The junction had 5 bases not matched to a gene; V was cut back by 4 bases and J by 7 bases. There are 15 residues in the CDR3. Germline CDR1 is MGHRA and CDR2 is YSYEKL. CDR3 DNA: TGCGCCAGCAGCCGAGCCGGGACAGGGAATTCACCCCTCCACTTT. This encodes CASSRAGTGNSPLHF.

CDR3 coding DNA: TGTGCCAGCGGACTCTACATGAACACTGAAGCTTTCTTT. Translating it yields CASGLYMNTEAFF. The chain links TRBV6-5 to TRBJ1-1; unclear D gene. This CDR3 region has 13 residues. Per germline, CDR1 MNHEY and CDR2 SVGAGI. The V and J ends lost 8 bases and 0 bases respectively, with 10 bases between them.

This clone was recorded only once. The chain joins TRBV28 to TRBJ2-7, with TRBD1 matching over 8 bases. Unmatched junction bases numbered 15, after V lost 2 bases and J lost 0 bases. CDR3 length equals 19 residues. Germline CDR1 and CDR2: MDHEN and SYDVKM. The CDR3 coding sequence is TGTGCCAGCAGTTTAAATATCCGACAGGGGCCGAGGAGCTCCTACGAGCAGTACTTC. Its protein product is CASSLNIRQGPRSSYEQYF. Based on the CDR3 plus reference TRBV28 and TRBJ2-7, the full variable domain is DVKVTQSSRYLVKRTGEKVFLECVQDMDHENMFWYRQDPGLGLRLIYFSYDVKMKEKGDIPEGYSVSREKKERFSLILESASTNQTSMYLCASSLNIRQGPRSSYEQYFGPGTRLTVT.

This clone has a single count. This rearrangement joins TRBV6-6 to TRBJ2-7; TRBD1 matches at 11 bases. V was pared by 0 bases and J by 6 bases, with 7 bases of the junction left unmatched. Germline V gene data show CDR1 as MNHNY and CDR2 as SVGAGI (reference sequence). The CDR3 spans 16 residues. The CDR3 spells CASSYSPGQGEFEQYF. The CDR3, as DNA: TGTGCCAGCAGTTACTCCCCGGGACAGGGGGAGTTCGAGCAGTACTTC.

V is TRBV6-4 and J is TRBJ2-7, with D hard to call. Germline V lookup: CDR1 MRHNA, CDR2 SNTAGT. CDR3 size: 11 residues. V lost 9 bases and J 6 bases, leaving 12 bases between the germline ends. The DNA of the CDR3 is TGTGCCAGTCGGGCAGCTACCGAGCAGTACTTC. This translates into CASRAATEQYF.

In the case of this clone: The same CDR3 arises from other DNA sequences in this sample as well. This rearrangement joins TRBV27 to TRBJ1-2; 8 bases are shared with TRBD1. Trimming cost V 3 bases and J 4 bases; bases outside gene matches: 4. This CDR3 contains 14 residues. Per germline, CDR1 MNHEY and CDR2 SMNVEV (reference sequence). The CDR3 loop is CASSFTGGSYGYTF. Here the CDR3 DNA reads TGTGCCAGCAGTTTTACAGGGGGGAGCTATGGCTACACCTTC.

The genes are TRBV29-1 and TRBJ2-5; D not resolved. The CDR3 sequence is 14 residues long. Germline V gene sequence: CDR1 SQVTM, CDR2 ANQGSEA. V was trimmed by 6 bases and J by 4 bases, leaving 18 bases between them. The CDR3 nucleotides are TGCAGCGTCCATCAGGCCGCTTGGGTAGAGACCCAGTACTTC. This codes for CSVHQAAWVETQYF.

J is TRBJ2-3 and V is TRBV13, with 8 bases lining up with TRBD2. J was trimmed by 0 bases and V by 2 bases; bases with no gene match: 4. The CDR3 spans 16 residues. Germline V gene data show CDR1 as PRHDT and CDR2 as FYEKMQ (reference sequence). Here the CDR3 reads CASSLPSGSSTDTQYF. CDR3 coding DNA: TGTGCCAGCAGCTTACCTAGCGGGTCGAGCACAGATACGCAGTATTTT.

This chain joins TRBV6-1 and TRBJ1-1; 7 nucleotides align to TRBD1. CDR3 length equals 16 residues. The V gene end was trimmed by 1 base and the J gene end by 1 base; junction bases not matched to a gene: 6. Germline V CDR1 and CDR2: MNHNS, SASEGT. The CDR3 is CASSEVQGGSNTEAFF. DNA of the CDR3: TGTGCCAGCAGTGAAGTTCAGGGGGGGTCGAACACTGAAGCTTTCTTT.

The chain has TRBV5-1 and TRBJ1-1; TRBD1 is a possible D gene (5 bases). Germline V gene sequence: CDR1 SGHRS, CDR2 YFSETQ. V lost 4 bases, J lost 1 base, and 11 bases lay in between. The CDR3 is 14 residues long. The CDR3 bases are TGCGCCAGCAGCCTACATGGACAGAACACTGAAGCTTTCTTT. It specifies CASSLHGQNTEAFF. The variable domain in full, with the rest retrieved from reference TRBV5-1 and TRBJ1-1, is KAGVTQTPRYLIKTRGQQVTLSCSPISGHRSVSWYQQTPGQGLQFLFEYFSETQRNKGNFPGRFSGRQFSNSRSEMNVSTLELGDSALYLCASSLHGQNTEAFFGQGTRLTVV.

V usage is TRBV27 and J usage is TRBJ2-7; possible D gene TRBD1, 7 bases. The CDR3 length is 13 residues. The V gene's germline CDR1 is MNHEY and CDR2 SMNVEV (reference sequence). Trimming left V 8 bases short and J 6 bases short, with 17 bases between. Here the CDR3 reads CASRGGTAVEQYF. The CDR3 DNA reads as TGTGCCAGCCGGGGCGGGACAGCAGTCGAGCAGTACTTC.

This clone was seen only once. The same CDR3 can be traced to other DNA sequences in this sample. V gene TRBV9 combines with J gene TRBJ2-1, with 13 bases matching TRBD2. J lost 6 bases, V lost 4 bases, and 4 bases had no gene match. The germline V gene encodes CDR1 SGDLS and CDR2 YYNGEE. This CDR3 has 15 residues. The CDR3 reads CASSPWTSGGNEQFF. In nucleotides, the CDR3 is TGTGCCAGCAGCCCCTGGACTAGCGGGGGCAATGAGCAGTTCTTC.

The table lists this clone with a count of one. In DNA form, the CDR3 reads TGTGCCAGCAGGTTTGGACAGGGTGGCACTGAAGCTTTCTTT. Amino acid sequence: CASRFGQGGTEAFF. The V gene is TRBV6-5, the J gene TRBJ1-1; 8 nucleotides line up with TRBD1. CDR3 length equals 14 residues. V lost 6 bases to trimming and J lost 4 bases; unmatched junction nucleotides: 7. Germline CDR1 and CDR2: MNHEY and SVGAGI.

The chain uses TRBV5-1 and TRBJ1-2, with D unresolved. The V gene's germline CDR1 is SGHRS and CDR2 YFSETQ. The CDR3 extends over 13 amino acids. The ends were cut back, 0 bases at V and 3 bases at J, with 6 bases in the middle. The CDR3 region is CASSLDADYGYTF. CDR3 coding DNA: TGCGCCAGCAGCTTGGATGCAGACTATGGCTACACCTTC.